The 20 T cell receptor beta chains below all came from one sample that was sequenced in a study of blood T cell repertoires in COVID-19. TCRdb's table, derived via immunoSEQ multiplex PCR, lists solely in-frame clones and lacks some. The data contain about 110,000 clones, 88% of them singletons. The sequencing sample was made of peripheral blood. Source of these receptors: a human donor in a cohort sampled during active COVID-19.

This chain joins TRBV6-5 and TRBJ2-2, with 10 bases lining up with TRBD1. J lost 5 bases, V lost 3 bases, and 6 bases had no gene match. CDR3 length: 16 residues. CDR1 and CDR2 (germline): MNHEY, SVGAGI. CDR3 in DNA: TGTGCCAGCAGTTATTCGCCGGGACAGGGGACCGGGGAGCTGTTTTTT. It yields the protein CASSYSPGQGTGELFF.

The rearrangement joins TRBV15 to TRBJ2-1; a possible D gene is TRBD2 (5 bases). V lost 5 bases and J lost 9, with 14 bases in between. This CDR3 has 13 residues. Per the germline V gene, CDR1 is LNHNV and CDR2 is YYDKDF (reference sequence). CDR3 DNA: TGTGCCACCAGCTCCGATTTTGGGAGTGAGCAGTTCTTC. Protein sequence: CATSSDFGSEQFF.

This chain links TRBV18 with TRBJ1-5; 11 bases line up with TRBD1. This CDR3 spans 18 amino acids. The V gene end was trimmed by 2 bases and the J gene end by 0 bases; junction bases not matched to a gene: 6. Germline V gene sequence: CDR1 KGHSH, CDR2 LQKENI. CDR3 coding DNA: TGTGCCAGCTCACCAAGGACAGGGGGCGCCTATAGCAATCAGCCCCAGCATTTT. Its translation: CASSPRTGGAYSNQPQHF.

The rearrangement joins TRBV7-9 to TRBJ1-1; a possible D gene is TRBD1 (5 bases). Per the germline V gene, CDR1 is SEHNR and CDR2 is FQNEAQ (reference sequence). The CDR3 runs to 17 residues. The V and J ends lost 5 bases and 3 bases respectively, with 22 bases between them. CDR3 region: CASSDASVGLVDTEAFF. CDR3 DNA sequence: TGTGCCAGCAGCGACGCCTCGGTGGGGCTGGTAGACACTGAAGCTTTCTTT. Full variable domain (missing parts from reference TRBV7-9 and TRBJ1-1): DTGVSQNPRHKITKRGQNVTFRCDPISEHNRLYWYRQTLGQGPEFLTYFQNEAQLEKSRLLSDRFSAERPKGSFSTLEIQRTEQGDSAMYLCASSDASVGLVDTEAFFGQGTRLTVV.

The chain couples TRBV5-6 to TRBJ2-1, with 9 positions matching TRBD2. V shed 1 base and J 3 bases; nucleotides not matched to a gene: 2. The germline V gene encodes CDR1 SGHDT and CDR2 YYEEEE. The CDR3 length is 15 residues. The CDR3 bases are TGTGCCAGCAGCTTGACTAGCGGGTTCTACAATGAGCAGTTCTTC. Protein product: CASSLTSGFYNEQFF.

The chain joins TRBV6-5 to TRBJ2-5; 7 bases match TRBD2. The V segment lost 8 bases and the J segment 4 bases; nucleotides outside the gene matches: 4. From germline, CDR1 is MNHEY and CDR2 SVGAGI. The CDR3 has 12 amino acids. The CDR3 nucleotides read TGTGCCAGCTGGGAGGGGATAGAGACCCAGTACTTC. As protein: CASWEGIETQYF.

The chain employs TRBV6-5 and TRBJ1-5, with a tentative D call TRBD1 (6 bases). CDR1 is MNHEY and CDR2 is SVGAGI in the germline V gene. Trimming left V 6 bases short and J 6 bases short, with 18 bases between. This CDR3 region has 15 residues. The CDR3 spells CASRPQGSVIQPQHF. In nucleotides, the CDR3 is TGTGCCAGCAGGCCACAGGGTAGTGTGATTCAGCCCCAGCATTTT.

This clone was counted a single time. The chain employs TRBV9 and TRBJ1-5, with D perhaps TRBD1 (6 bases). The CDR3 sequence is 14 residues long. The V gene's germline CDR1 is SGDLS and CDR2 YYNGEE. V dropped 10 bases and J dropped 7 bases, with 21 bases sitting between them. The CDR3 spells CARRGGLGGQPQHF. CDR3 sequence (DNA): TGTGCCCGCCGCGGGGGCCTGGGGGGGCAGCCCCAGCATTTT.

This chain uses TRBV2 with TRBJ2-7; D not resolved. The germline gives CDR1 SNHLY, CDR2 FYNNEI. The CDR3 has 13 residues. The germline V and J ends were trimmed by 6 bases and 5 bases, with 14 bases remaining between them. The CDR3 here is CASRGPRPHEQYF. The CDR3 region has the DNA TGTGCCAGCAGGGGCCCCCGCCCCCACGAGCAGTACTTC.

Details on this clone: Other nucleotide sequences from this sample produce the same CDR3. This sequence joins TRBV12-3 or TRBV12-4 and TRBJ1-5; no clear D gene. V dropped 0 bases and J dropped 4 bases, with 4 bases sitting between them. The CDR3 covers 13 residues. In DNA, the CDR3 is TGTGCCAGCAGTTTAGCAGAGAATCAGCCCCAGCATTTT. Residues: CASSLAENQPQHF.

The chain uses TRBV24-1 and TRBJ2-1, with D hard to call. V gave up 11 bases and J gave up 6 bases, with 19 bases separating them. Germline CDR1 reads KGHDR; CDR2 reads SFDVKD. The CDR3 runs to 14 residues. The CDR3 loop reads CAMCEVPFFNEQFF. The CDR3 bases are TGTGCCATGTGCGAGGTGCCTTTTTTCAATGAGCAGTTCTTC.

The chain uses TRBV28 and TRBJ1-1; weak D call: TRBD1 (6 bases). Germline CDR1 MDHEN, CDR2 SYDVKM. The V end lost 3 bases, the J end lost 4 bases, and 9 bases lay between the germline ends. The CDR3 sequence is 13 residues long. CDR3 amino acids: CASSLGTRTEAFF. In nucleotides, the CDR3 is TGTGCCAGCAGTTTGGGGACACGCACTGAAGCTTTCTTT.

This sequence joins TRBV18 and TRBJ2-5, with D hard to call. Trimming removed 3 bases at V and 2 bases at J, with 22 bases between. The CDR3 is made up of 18 amino acids. Germline loops: CDR1 KGHSH, CDR2 LQKENI. The CDR3 loop is CASSPTDISKLFQETQYF. For the CDR3, the DNA is TGTGCCAGCTCACCCACCGACATCAGCAAGCTATTTCAAGAGACCCAGTACTTC.

The rearrangement joins TRBV7-3 to TRBJ2-5; D is possibly TRBD2 (5 bases). The V gene's germline CDR1 is SGHTA and CDR2 FQGTGA. The CDR3 sequence is 14 residues long. Trimming took off 5 bases at V and 7 bases at J, with 17 bases between the two ends. For the CDR3, the DNA is TGTGCCAGCAGCACAACGGCGGGTTTGGGGACCCAGTACTTC. It specifies CASSTTAGLGTQYF.

CDR3 coding DNA: TGTGCCAGTAGTACCCGCGGGGGGGCCACAGATACGCAGTATTTT. Translated: CASSTRGGATDTQYF. The gene calls are TRBV19 and TRBJ2-3, with 9 bases that match TRBD2. The CDR3 has 15 amino acids. Germline CDR1 is LNHDA and CDR2 is SQIVND (reference sequence). J lost 2 bases, V lost 4 bases, and 4 bases had no gene match.

This CDR3 is CASSLVTVNTEAFF. The DNA of the CDR3 is TGTGCCAGCAGCTTAGTGACAGTGAACACTGAAGCTTTCTTT. The chain has TRBV7-9 and TRBJ1-1; D perhaps matches TRBD1 (5 bases). Germline CDR1 SEHNR, CDR2 FQNEAQ (reference sequence). V lost 1 base and J 0 bases, leaving 6 bases between the germline ends. This CDR3 comprises 14 residues. The entire variable domain, with the rest obtained from reference TRBV7-9 and TRBJ1-1, is as follows: DTGVSQNPRHKITKRGQNVTFRCDPISEHNRLYWYRQTLGQGPEFLTYFQNEAQLEKSRLLSDRFSAERPKGSFSTLEIQRTEQGDSAMYLCASSLVTVNTEAFFGQGTRLTVV.

Notes on this clone: The sample contains more than one DNA sequence encoding this CDR3. This sequence joins TRBV13 and TRBJ1-2, with 7 bases that match TRBD1. The germline gives CDR1 PRHDT, CDR2 FYEKMQ (reference sequence). V trimming: 5 bases; J trimming: 6 bases; junction bases outside the gene matches: 9. The CDR3 covers 14 residues. CDR3 in DNA: TGTGCCAGCAGCCCCTCGACAGGGCGCCATGGCTACACCTTC. It translates to CASSPSTGRHGYTF.

V and J are TRBV4-1 and TRBJ2-5; 7 bases align to TRBD1. The junction had 9 bases not matched to a gene; V was cut back by 1 base and J by 4 bases. Germline V gives CDR1 MGHRA, CDR2 YSYEKL. The CDR3 runs 16 residues. The CDR3 loop reads CASSQVGLNRGETQYF. The CDR3 DNA sequence: TGCGCCAGCAGCCAAGTTGGGCTGAACAGGGGAGAGACCCAGTACTTC.

The chain uses TRBV19 and TRBJ1-2, with TRBD1 matching over 9 bases. V dropped 3 bases and J dropped 4; count of bases not matched to a gene: 9. Looked up from germline, CDR1 is LNHDA and CDR2 is SQIVND (reference sequence). This CDR3 has 16 amino acids. CDR3 DNA: TGTGCCAGTAGTATCGGGAAACAGGGGGCCGGCTATGGCTACACCTTC. Its translation is CASSIGKQGAGYGYTF.

In its sample, this clone was seen a few times. The chain uses TRBV6-5 and TRBJ1-1; possibly TRBD1 for D (6 bases). This CDR3 has 15 amino acids. Germline V lookup: CDR1 MNHEY, CDR2 SVGAGI. V lost 4 bases and J lost 0, with 12 bases in between. CDR3 nucleotides: TGTGCCAGCAGTTCCCCGGGACAAGTGAACACTGAAGCTTTCTTT. This translates into CASSSPGQVNTEAFF.